One and the same sample provided the 23 T cell receptor beta chains below, sequenced in a study of cytomegalovirus exposure and HLA in healthy donors. PCR amplification relied on 60 Vbeta primers (plus 13 Jbeta primers). Here immunoSEQ multiplex PCR was the method, and the copy in TCRdb shows in-frame clones only, minus some. The sample contains over 100,000 clones, 82% of which appear only once. The sample consisted of PBMCs. The source of these receptors is a man younger than 40 in good health and CMV-seropositive.

The chain recombines TRBV29-1 with TRBJ2-3, with D unresolved. Germline assignment: CDR1 SQVTM and CDR2 ANQGSEA. The CDR3 totals 12 residues. V was shortened by 2 bases and J by 2 bases, with 5 bases between the two germline ends. The CDR3 is CSVESYTDTQYF. In DNA, the CDR3 is TGCAGCGTTGAAAGCTACACAGATACGCAGTATTTT.

The chain joins TRBV5-6 to TRBJ2-7; maybe TRBD1 (5 bases). V dropped 4 bases and J dropped 3 bases, with 11 bases sitting between them. This CDR3 comprises 13 residues. Germline CDR1 SGHDT, CDR2 YYEEEE. CDR3: CASSARQIYEQYF. CDR3 coding DNA: TGTGCCAGCAGCGCAAGACAGATCTACGAGCAGTACTTC.

The chain has TRBV5-4 and TRBJ2-5, with D tentatively TRBD2 (6 bases). This CDR3 is 14 amino acids long. CDR1 is SGHNT and CDR2 is YYREEE in the germline V gene (reference sequence). Trimming pared 2 bases from V and 5 bases from J, leaving 13 bases between. Here the CDR3 DNA reads TGTGCCAGCAGCTTTCTACAGAGCGGGGAGACCCAGTACTTC. Its protein is CASSFLQSGETQYF.

The rearrangement uses TRBV19 and TRBJ1-2, with 7 bases that match TRBD1. After removal of 1 base from V and 0 bases from J, the junction contained 5 bases not matched to a gene. CDR1 and CDR2 from the germline V gene are LNHDA and SQIVND (reference sequence). The CDR3 totals 16 residues. The DNA of the CDR3 is TGTGCCAGTAGTATAGCCCGGACAGGCCCTAACTATGGCTACACCTTC. This translates into CASSIARTGPNYGYTF.

The rearrangement links TRBV18 to TRBJ1-1, with a weak D call TRBD1 (5 bases). Germline CDR1 and CDR2: KGHSH and LQKENI. The germline V and J ends were trimmed by 3 bases and 2 bases, with 7 bases remaining between them. The CDR3 is 13 residues long. The CDR3 loop is CASSPQGNTEAFF. CDR3 bases: TGTGCCAGCTCACCCCAGGGAAACACTGAAGCTTTCTTT.

This clone was picked up a small number of times. The V and J genes are TRBV5-1 and TRBJ2-2; 12 positions match TRBD2. This CDR3 comprises 18 residues. Germline values: CDR1 SGHRS, CDR2 YFSETQ. J lost 3 bases, V lost 0 bases, and 6 bases had no gene match. The CDR3 sequence: CASSLGPSGRADTGELFF. For the CDR3, the DNA is TGCGCCAGCAGCTTGGGCCCTAGCGGGAGGGCGGACACCGGGGAGCTGTTTTTT. Full variable domain (outside the CDR3, taken from reference TRBV5-1 and TRBJ2-2): KAGVTQTPRYLIKTRGQQVTLSCSPISGHRSVSWYQQTPGQGLQFLFEYFSETQRNKGNFPGRFSGRQFSNSRSEMNVSTLELGDSALYLCASSLGPSGRADTGELFFGEGSRLTVL.

Of note for this clone: The sample holds other DNA sequences that translate to the same CDR3. This rearrangement joins TRBV9 to TRBJ1-4; no firm D call. V was clipped by 0 bases and J by 5 bases, with 11 bases between them. CDR3 size: 15 residues. The germline V gene encodes CDR1 SGDLS and CDR2 YYNGEE. The CDR3 region has the DNA TGTGCCAGCAGCGTAGGGCCAGGTCCGAATGAAAAACTGTTTTTT. It encodes CASSVGPGPNEKLFF.

The gene calls are TRBV7-2 and TRBJ2-5; TRBD1 matches at 7 bases. CDR1 and CDR2 (germline): SGHTA, FQGNSA. The CDR3 has 19 residues. The V segment lost 2 bases and the J segment 2 bases; nucleotides outside the gene matches: 17. The CDR3 region has the DNA TGTGCCAGCAGCTTAAGGGGTGGGGGACAGATAACCCAACAAGAGACCCAGTACTTC. It yields the protein CASSLRGGGQITQQETQYF.

V gene TRBV6-6 combines with J gene TRBJ2-7; D unclear. The germline V gene encodes CDR1 MNHNY and CDR2 SVGAGI (reference sequence). The length of the CDR3 is 13 residues. The V gene lost 0 bases and the J gene lost 2 bases, with 5 bases spanning the gap. DNA of the CDR3: TGTGCCAGCAGTTACTCTCTTCCCTACGAGCAGTACTTC. This codes for CASSYSLPYEQYF.

The chain couples TRBV28 to TRBJ1-4, with D maybe TRBD1 (6 bases). This CDR3 has 15 amino acids. In germline, CDR1 is MDHEN, CDR2 SYDVKM. Trimming cost V 5 bases and J 7 bases, with 17 bases left between them. The CDR3 DNA reads as TGTGCCAGCAGTCCCGCGGGGGGGGCTAGTGAAAAACTGTTTTTT. Protein product: CASSPAGGASEKLFF.

This clone was seen only once. The chain couples TRBV4-1 to TRBJ2-1, with 7 nucleotides matching TRBD2. This CDR3 is built from 16 residues. CDR1 and CDR2 from the germline V gene are MGHRA and YSYEKL. V shed 1 base and J 0 bases; nucleotides not matched to a gene: 3. The CDR3 protein is CASSQVAGSSYNEQFF. In DNA form, the CDR3 reads TGCGCCAGCAGCCAAGTAGCGGGTAGCTCCTACAATGAGCAGTTCTTC.

V gene TRBV10-1 combines with J gene TRBJ2-7, with 8 bases aligning to TRBD2. Germline V gene data show CDR1 as WNHNN and CDR2 as SYGVQD (reference sequence). The CDR3 runs 14 residues. Trimming removed 3 bases from V and 3 bases from J; junction bases left unmatched: 4. CDR3 DNA: TGCGCCAGCAGTGAAGCGGGGGCGGACTACGAGCAGTACTTC. It translates to CASSEAGADYEQYF.

The genes are TRBV5-1 and TRBJ2-1; D perhaps matches TRBD2 (7 bases). CDR1 is SGHRS and CDR2 is YFSETQ in the germline V gene. CDR3 length: 15 residues. V was cut by 4 bases and J by 2 bases, with 13 bases left in between. CDR3 sequence reads: CASSQRGGTYNEQFF. The CDR3 DNA sequence: TGCGCCAGCAGCCAAAGGGGGGGAACCTACAATGAGCAGTTCTTC.

This chain joins TRBV9 and TRBJ1-3; TRBD1 aligns across 8 bases. Germline trimming cut 4 bases from V and 5 bases from J; bases unmatched to any gene: 11. The CDR3 sequence is 16 residues long. CDR1 and CDR2 (germline): SGDLS, YYNGEE. The CDR3 sequence: CASSPRTGQVRNTIYF. CDR3 DNA sequence: TGTGCCAGCAGCCCTCGGACAGGGCAAGTCAGAAACACCATATATTTT.

The chain recombines TRBV4-1 with TRBJ2-7, with TRBD1 identical over 9 bases. This CDR3 spans 14 amino acids. The germline V gene encodes CDR1 MGHRA and CDR2 YSYEKL. V lost 4 bases to trimming and J lost 0 bases; unmatched junction nucleotides: 1. CDR3: CASSPGQGSYEQYF. The CDR3 region has the DNA TGCGCCAGCAGCCCGGGACAGGGCTCCTACGAGCAGTACTTC.

The chain is built from TRBV7-8 and TRBJ2-2; tentatively, D is TRBD2 (5 bases). The germline V gene encodes CDR1 SGHVS and CDR2 FQNEAQ. The CDR3 has 15 residues. The V gene lost 1 base and the J gene lost 3 bases, with 9 bases spanning the gap. CDR3 nucleotide sequence: TGTGCCAGCAGCTTAGGTCGGGGAGACACCGGGGAGCTGTTTTTT. This translates into CASSLGRGDTGELFF.

The gene calls are TRBV9 and TRBJ2-3, with TRBD1 matching 7 bases. Germline-derived CDR1 and CDR2 are SGDLS and YYNGEE. The CDR3 has 15 amino acids. J gave up 1 base and V 0 bases, and 2 bases lay outside the gene matches. The CDR3 spells CASSVGQGGTDTQYF. The CDR3 DNA reads as TGTGCCAGCAGCGTAGGTCAGGGGGGCACAGATACGCAGTATTTT. Drawing the rest from reference TRBV9 and TRBJ2-3, the complete variable domain is DSGVTQTPKHLITATGQRVTLRCSPRSGDLSVYWYQQSLDQGLQFLIQYYNGEERAKGNILERFSAQQFPDLHSELNLSSLELGDSALYFCASSVGQGGTDTQYFGPGTRLTVL.

The rearrangement links TRBV28 to TRBJ2-2; D is undetermined. There are 11 residues in the CDR3. With 6 bases removed from V and 5 bases from J, the gap between germline ends came to 4 bases. Germline lookup yields CDR1 MDHEN and CDR2 SYDVKM. This CDR3 reads CASSATGELFF. Written as DNA, the CDR3 is TGTGCCAGCAGCGCGACCGGGGAGCTGTTTTTT. Based on the CDR3 plus reference TRBV28 and TRBJ2-2, the full variable domain is DVKVTQSSRYLVKRTGEKVFLECVQDMDHENMFWYRQDPGLGLRLIYFSYDVKMKEKGDIPEGYSVSREKKERFSLILESASTNQTSMYLCASSATGELFFGEGSRLTVL.

V gene TRBV13 combines with J gene TRBJ2-5; D possibly corresponds to TRBD2 (6 bases). Trimming pared 0 bases from V and 2 bases from J, leaving 13 bases between. The CDR3 length is 16 residues. Germline loops: CDR1 PRHDT, CDR2 FYEKMQ (reference sequence). The CDR3 region is CASSLGDYQWQETQYF. CDR3 DNA: TGTGCCAGCAGCTTAGGGGACTACCAATGGCAAGAGACCCAGTACTTC.

The chain recombines TRBV6-1 with TRBJ1-2, with unresolved D. Germline assignment: CDR1 MNHNS and CDR2 SASEGT. The germline V and J ends were trimmed by 4 bases and 9 bases, with 18 bases remaining between them. This CDR3 is built from 14 residues. The CDR3 coding sequence is TGTGCCAGCAGTGCGCCAGACTCTATCGTCCGCTACACCTTC. It codes for CASSAPDSIVRYTF.

CDR3: CATTGGRSTEAFF. The CDR3 nucleotides read TGTGCCACCACCGGGGGGCGGAGTACTGAAGCTTTCTTT. The gene calls are TRBV28 and TRBJ1-1; TRBD1 might be the D (6 bases). From germline, CDR1 is MDHEN and CDR2 SYDVKM. The V gene lost 10 bases and the J gene lost 5 bases, with 17 bases spanning the gap. This CDR3 comprises 13 residues.

J is TRBJ1-3 and V is TRBV9, with D unclear. This CDR3 has 15 residues. Per the germline V gene, CDR1 is SGDLS and CDR2 is YYNGEE. V lost 1 base to trimming and J lost 0 bases, with 8 bases between them. Here the CDR3 DNA reads TGTGCCAGCAGCGTATTCCCGAGCTCTGGAAACACCATATATTTT. It is translated as CASSVFPSSGNTIYF.

The chain recombines TRBV2 with TRBJ2-4; 11 bases align to TRBD2. J gave up 14 bases and V 7 bases, and 10 bases lay outside the gene matches. The germline CDR1 and CDR2 sequences are SNHLY and FYNNEI. CDR3 length: 13 residues. Here the CDR3 DNA reads TGTGCCAGCACCCAGACTAGCGGGGTTAAAGAGTACTTC. Its translation is CASTQTSGVKEYF.